These 18 T cell receptor beta chains were all obtained from the same sample, sequenced in a study of beta chain features in type 1 diabetes. The authors reverse transcribed all of the isolated RNA, so sequencing captured expressed TCRB transcripts. TCRdb keeps only in-frame clones here, not all; method: immunoSEQ multiplex PCR. The table shows 200,000 to 250,000 clones, with roughly a tenth occurring only once. Sequenced sample: central memory CD4+ T cells from blood. The receptors derive from a man younger than 30 in good health.

This clone was found a few times. J is TRBJ2-3 and V is TRBV29-1; D is unclear. CDR1 is SQVTM and CDR2 is ANQGSEA in the germline V gene. This CDR3 is built from 13 residues. Between the trimmed V and J ends, which lost 2 bases and 0 bases, there was a span of 6 bases. CDR3 amino acids: CSVEPGSTDTQYF. The CDR3 nucleotides read TGCAGCGTTGAACCGGGTAGCACAGATACGCAGTATTTT.

CDR3 in amino acids: CASSPTGADTQYF. DNA of the CDR3: TGTGCCAGCAGCCCCACAGGGGCAGATACGCAGTATTTT. The chain couples TRBV9 to TRBJ2-3; TRBD1 matches 7 bases. The germline V gene has CDR1 SGDLS and CDR2 YYNGEE. The CDR3 extends over 13 amino acids. The junction had 3 bases not matched to a gene; V was cut back by 4 bases and J by 4 bases.

The chain links TRBV5-4 to TRBJ2-1; 8 bases agree with TRBD2. CDR1 and CDR2 from the germline V gene are SGHNT and YYREEE (reference sequence). The V gene end was trimmed by 10 bases and the J gene end by 3 bases; junction bases not matched to a gene: 12. The CDR3 spans 15 residues. The CDR3 loop is CAVQTGGRNYNEQFF. CDR3 DNA sequence: TGTGCCGTACAGACGGGCGGGAGGAACTACAATGAGCAGTTCTTC. The whole variable domain, filled in from reference TRBV5-4 and TRBJ2-1, reads ETGVTQSPTHLIKTRGQQVTLRCSSQSGHNTVSWYQQALGQGPQFIFQYYREEENGRGNFPPRFSGLQFPNYSSELNVNALELDDSALYLCAVQTGGRNYNEQFFGPGTRLTVL.

The V gene is TRBV4-1, the J gene TRBJ1-2, with D perhaps matching TRBD1 (6 bases). Germline CDR1 and CDR2: MGHRA and YSYEKL. The CDR3 runs to 15 residues. Trimming stripped 1 base from V and 5 bases from J, with 14 bases between. CDR3 sequence reads: CASSQAPGAFYGYTF. The CDR3 DNA sequence: TGCGCCAGCAGCCAAGCCCCAGGGGCCTTTTATGGCTACACCTTC.

This clone was detected only a few times. CDR3 amino acids: CASSYSIESRDGYTF. The CDR3 DNA sequence: TGTGCCAGCAGTTACTCGATAGAGTCCCGGGACGGCTACACCTTC. This chain joins TRBV6-6 and TRBJ1-2; tentative D call: TRBD1 (5 bases). The CDR3 is 15 amino acids. CDR1 MNHNY and CDR2 SVGAGI come from the germline V gene (reference sequence). V lost 0 bases to trimming and J lost 8 bases, with 16 bases between them.

This clone was counted between two and nine times. V gene TRBV29-1 combines with J gene TRBJ2-2; 8 nucleotides match TRBD2. This CDR3 is 14 amino acids long. V was pared by 7 bases and J by 0 bases, with 4 bases of the junction left unmatched. Germline-derived CDR1 and CDR2 are SQVTM and ANQGSEA. CDR3 in amino acids: CSAGRAANTGELFF. In DNA, the CDR3 is TGCAGCGCCGGGAGGGCTGCGAACACCGGGGAGCTGTTTTTT.

This clone appeared a few times. The chain uses TRBV7-3 and TRBJ2-1; 13 nucleotides line up with TRBD2. Losses at the gene ends were 1 base for V and 8 bases for J; bases not matched to a gene: 5. Germline loops: CDR1 SGHTA, CDR2 FQGTGA. This CDR3 region has 16 residues. DNA of the CDR3: TGTGCCAGCAGCTTAAGACTAGCGGGAGGTCTGGATGAGCAGTTCTTC. This encodes CASSLRLAGGLDEQFF.

The chain uses TRBV30 and TRBJ2-3; tentatively, D is TRBD1 (6 bases). This CDR3 is built from 12 residues. Trimming stripped 6 bases from V and 2 bases from J, with 9 bases between. Per the germline V gene, CDR1 is GTSNPN and CDR2 is SVGIG (reference sequence). The CDR3 region is CACEGVTDTQYF. The CDR3 DNA sequence: TGTGCCTGCGAGGGGGTCACAGATACGCAGTATTTT.

J is TRBJ2-3 and V is TRBV7-3; a weak D match, TRBD2 (6 bases). This CDR3 is built from 16 residues. Germline V gene sequence: CDR1 SGHTA, CDR2 FQGTGA. The ends were cut back, 2 bases at V and 1 base at J, with 13 bases in the middle. The DNA of the CDR3 is TGTGCCAGCAGCTTAGACCGGAGGGGCCGCACAGATACGCAGTATTTT. It yields the protein CASSLDRRGRTDTQYF. The full variable domain, rest sourced from reference TRBV7-3 and TRBJ2-3, is GAGVSQTPSNKVTEKGKYVELRCDPISGHTALYWYRQSLGQGPEFLIYFQGTGAADDSGLPNDRFFAVRPEGSVSTLKIQRTERGDSAVYLCASSLDRRGRTDTQYFGPGTRLTVL.

This clone was detected only a few times. This chain uses TRBV28 with TRBJ2-1; TRBD1 matches 9 bases. J gave up 14 bases and V 4 bases, and 9 bases lay outside the gene matches. The V gene's germline CDR1 is MDHEN and CDR2 SYDVKM. This CDR3 region has 13 residues. This CDR3 reads CASSSPGQGEKFF. The CDR3 DNA reads TGTGCCAGCAGTTCCCCGGGACAGGGCGAGAAGTTCTTC.

This clone was seen a handful of times. The V gene is TRBV7-8, the J gene TRBJ1-1; D might be TRBD1 (6 bases). The germline V gene has CDR1 SGHVS and CDR2 FQNEAQ. The CDR3 runs to 14 residues. The V gene lost 5 bases and the J gene lost 1 base, with 11 bases spanning the gap. CDR3 sequence: CASSTGARNTEAFF. The CDR3 bases are TGTGCCAGCAGCACGGGGGCCCGGAACACTGAAGCTTTCTTT.

This clone was detected only a few times. The chain joins TRBV14 to TRBJ2-7; TRBD2 agrees at 15 bases. With 4 bases clipped from V and 3 bases from J, the junction kept 1 base outside the gene matches. There are 15 residues in the CDR3. Looked up from germline, CDR1 is SGHDN and CDR2 is FVKESK. For the CDR3, the DNA is TGTGCCAGCAGCCGGGGACTAGCGGGAGGCTACGAGCAGTACTTC. Translated, it gives CASSRGLAGGYEQYF.

The CDR3 region is CSVRDGATNEKLFF. The CDR3 DNA reads TGCAGCGTGCGGGACGGCGCAACTAATGAAAAACTGTTTTTT. The rearrangement links TRBV29-1 to TRBJ1-4; D may be TRBD1 (5 bases). The CDR3 loop spans 14 amino acids. The germline V and J ends were trimmed by 6 bases and 0 bases, with 11 bases remaining between them. The germline V gene encodes CDR1 SQVTM and CDR2 ANQGSEA.

The chain uses TRBV28 and TRBJ1-4; D unresolved. This CDR3 spans 12 amino acids. Deletions cut 3 bases from V and 8 bases from J, with 7 bases between. Germline V gene data show CDR1 as MDHEN and CDR2 as SYDVKM. CDR3 sequence reads: CASSFRTEKLFF. CDR3 coding DNA: TGTGCCAGCAGTTTCAGAACCGAAAAACTGTTTTTT.

This clone was seen repeatedly, ten times or more. The V gene is TRBV28, the J gene TRBJ2-1; possible D gene TRBD2, 6 bases. V dropped 6 bases and J dropped 13 bases, with 22 bases sitting between them. The length of the CDR3 is 14 residues. CDR1 and CDR2 (germline): MDHEN, SYDVKM. The CDR3 spells CASSLGEDNSFQFF. In DNA, the CDR3 is TGTGCCAGCAGCTTAGGGGAGGACAATTCCTTTCAGTTCTTC.

The chain uses TRBV13 and TRBJ2-2, with TRBD2 as a possible D gene (5 bases). Trimming stripped 5 bases from V and 6 bases from J, with 19 bases between. The CDR3 covers 16 residues. The germline V gene encodes CDR1 PRHDT and CDR2 FYEKMQ (reference sequence). The CDR3 spells CASSPPGSGKPGELFF. The CDR3, as DNA: TGTGCCAGCAGCCCCCCGGGGTCGGGGAAACCCGGGGAGCTGTTTTTT.

This chain uses TRBV6-6 with TRBJ2-1; TRBD2 matches 10 bases. Trimming cost V 6 bases and J 9 bases; bases outside gene matches: 11. The CDR3 length is 15 residues. Germline CDR1 and CDR2: MNHNY and SVGAGI (reference sequence). The CDR3 DNA reads as TGTGCCAGCAGGCAAAGCACTAGCGGGATAGGTGAGCAGTTCTTC. Translated: CASRQSTSGIGEQFF.

The V and J genes are TRBV7-2 and TRBJ2-1; D could derive from TRBD1 or TRBD2 (6 bases each). The CDR3 is 13 residues long. Germline V gene data show CDR1 as SGHTA and CDR2 as FQGNSA. Trimming removed 4 bases from V and 6 bases from J, with 10 bases in between. Here the CDR3 DNA reads TGTGCCAGCAGCTCGCCGGGGGCCAATGAGCAGTTCTTC. Amino acid sequence: CASSSPGANEQFF.